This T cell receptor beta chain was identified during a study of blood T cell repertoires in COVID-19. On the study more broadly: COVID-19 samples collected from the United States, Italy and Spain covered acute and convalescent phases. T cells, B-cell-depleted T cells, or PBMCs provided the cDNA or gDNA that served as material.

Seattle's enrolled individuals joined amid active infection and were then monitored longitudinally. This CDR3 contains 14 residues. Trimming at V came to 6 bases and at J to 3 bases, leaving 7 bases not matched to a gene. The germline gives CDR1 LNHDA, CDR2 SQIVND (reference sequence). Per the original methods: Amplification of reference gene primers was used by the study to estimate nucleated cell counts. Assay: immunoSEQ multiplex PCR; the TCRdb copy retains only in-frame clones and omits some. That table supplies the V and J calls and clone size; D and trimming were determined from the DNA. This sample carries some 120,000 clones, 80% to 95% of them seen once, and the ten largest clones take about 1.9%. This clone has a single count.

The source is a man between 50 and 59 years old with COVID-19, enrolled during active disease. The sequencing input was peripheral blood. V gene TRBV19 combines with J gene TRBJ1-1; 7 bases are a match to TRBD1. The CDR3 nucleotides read TGTGCCAGTAGGATTGACAGGGAGGACACTGAAGCTTTCTTT. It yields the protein CASRIDREDTEAFF.